This T cell receptor (beta chain) was found in a study of neoadjuvant anti-PD-1 for oral cavity cancer. Study-wide context: Patients without progression got a fourth dose around day 43.

Study-level results: Each response group had just a few patients in TCR analyses.

This table comes from immunoSEQ multiplex PCR, and its TCRdb copy is limited to in-frame clones, with some not included. The sample consists of around 14,000 clones, 60% to 75% of them appearing once. As concerns this clone: The antigen remains unidentified.

The sample in question was PBMCs, obtained before nivolumab (anti-PD-1) treatment. This clonotype was sampled from a person aged 35-79 years with oral cavity squamous cell carcinoma.

CDR3 region: CASSAVYWQINQPQHF. DNA for the CDR3: TGTGCCAGCAGTGCAGTTTATTGGCAGATTAATCAGCCCCAGCATTTT. This chain joins TRBV2 and TRBJ1-5; no reliable D call. Germline V gene lookup returns CDR1 SNHLY and CDR2 FYNNEI. Trimming removed 4 bases from V and 4 bases from J, with 17 bases in between. CDR3 length: 16 amino acids.